This T cell receptor beta chain derives from a study of blood T cell repertoires in COVID-19. This clone appeared a few times. Different DNA sequences within this sample yield the same CDR3. Assay used: immunoSEQ multiplex PCR; TCRdb lists only in-frame clones, some missing. The table records roughly 250,000 clones, about 87% of them present only once. Trimming removed 2 bases at V and 5 bases at J, with 6 bases between. The CDR3 sequence is 12 residues long. Germline V lookup: CDR1 LGHNA, CDR2 YNFKEQ. The chain carries TRBV4-2 and TRBJ1-1; D not certain. Specimen: PBMCs or T cells enriched from blood (not recorded which). The source is a woman between 35 and 50 years old with acute COVID-19. The CDR3 region is CASSQSGTEAFF. The CDR3 DNA is TGTGCCAGCAGCCAAAGCGGGACTGAAGCTTTCTTT.